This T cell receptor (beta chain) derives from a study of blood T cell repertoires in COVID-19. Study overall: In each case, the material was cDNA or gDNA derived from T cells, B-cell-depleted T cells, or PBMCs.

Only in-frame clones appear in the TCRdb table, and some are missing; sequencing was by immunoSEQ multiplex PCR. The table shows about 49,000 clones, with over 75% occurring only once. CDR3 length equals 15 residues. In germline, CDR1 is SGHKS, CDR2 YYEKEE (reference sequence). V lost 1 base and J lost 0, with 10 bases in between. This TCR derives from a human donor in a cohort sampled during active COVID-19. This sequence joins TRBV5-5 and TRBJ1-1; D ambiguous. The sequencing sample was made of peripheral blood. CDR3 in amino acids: CASSLNGIMNTEAFF. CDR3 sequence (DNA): TGTGCCAGCAGCTTGAACGGTATAATGAACACTGAAGCTTTCTTT.